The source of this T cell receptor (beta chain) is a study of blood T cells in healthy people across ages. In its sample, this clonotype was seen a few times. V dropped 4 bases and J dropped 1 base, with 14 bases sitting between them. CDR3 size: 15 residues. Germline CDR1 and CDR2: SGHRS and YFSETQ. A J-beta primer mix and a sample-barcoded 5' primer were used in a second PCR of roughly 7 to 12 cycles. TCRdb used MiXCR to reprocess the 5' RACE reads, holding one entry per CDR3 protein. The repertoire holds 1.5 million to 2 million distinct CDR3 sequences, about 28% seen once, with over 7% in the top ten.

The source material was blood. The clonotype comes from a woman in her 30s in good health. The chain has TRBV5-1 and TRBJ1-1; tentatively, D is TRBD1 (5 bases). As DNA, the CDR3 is TGCGCCAGCAGCCCAGTTGGGCAGGGGAACACTGAAGCTTTCTTT. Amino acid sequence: CASSPVGQGNTEAFF.